These 19 T cell receptor beta chains came from one sample sequenced in a study of neurological immune-mediated disorders. TCRdb analysed the 5' RACE reads with MiXCR anew, one entry per CDR3 protein. This sample yields about 41,000 distinct CDR3 sequences, of which approximately 11% are seen a single time; roughly 1.3% belongs to the top ten. The sample consisted of PBMCs. These receptors originate from a female donor in good health.

Many counts were recorded for this clonotype. The chain combines TRBV7-2 with TRBJ1-1; D unresolved. Germline V gene lookup returns CDR1 SGHTA and CDR2 FQGNSA. The V end lost 1 base, the J end lost 3 bases, and 12 bases lay between the germline ends. The CDR3 extends over 15 amino acids. The CDR3 spells CASSLVKYGDTEAFF. CDR3 bases: TGTGCCAGCAGCTTAGTAAAGTACGGGGACACTGAAGCTTTCTTT.

The V and J genes are TRBV7-6 and TRBJ1-1; no reliable D call. V lost 2 bases, J lost 1 base, and 5 bases lay in between. Germline V CDR1 and CDR2: SGHVS, FNYEAQ. The CDR3 is 13 residues long. This chain's CDR3 is CASSLNTNTEAFF. CDR3 in DNA: TGTGCCAGCAGCTTAAATACGAACACTGAAGCTTTCTTT.

The table lists this clonotype with a few counts. The chain couples TRBV5-4 to TRBJ2-2; 9 bases agree with TRBD1. Germline loops: CDR1 SGHNT, CDR2 YYREEE (reference sequence). Trimming at V came to 4 bases and at J to 5 bases, leaving 3 bases not matched to a gene. The CDR3 is made up of 14 amino acids. This chain's CDR3 is CASSEGTGTGELFF. Here the CDR3 DNA reads TGTGCCAGCAGCGAGGGGACAGGGACCGGGGAGCTGTTTTTT.

Note on this clonotype: Its ends do not fully match the called genes, so a read error is possible. This sequence joins TRBV5-1 and TRBJ2-7; TRBD2 matches at 9 bases. The CDR3 sequence is 15 residues long. Germline V gene lookup returns CDR1 SGHRS and CDR2 YFSETQ. The CDR3 region has the DNA TGTGCCAGCAGCTATTTAGCGGGGGCAGTGTACGAGCAGTACTTC. As protein: CASSYLAGAVYEQYF. The full variable domain, with the rest looked up from reference TRBV5-1 and TRBJ2-7, is KAGVTQTPRYLIKTRGQQVTLSCSPISGHRSVSWYQQTPGQGLQFLFEYFSETQRNKGNFPGRFSGRQFSNSRSEMNVSTLELGDSALYLCASSYLAGAVYEQYFGPGTRLTVT.

This clonotype was recorded at least ten times. The chain is built from TRBV5-1 and TRBJ2-2, with 7 positions matching TRBD1. Germline V gives CDR1 SGHRS, CDR2 YFSETQ. Losses at the gene ends were 5 bases for V and 6 bases for J; bases not matched to a gene: 7. The CDR3 spans 14 residues. Here the CDR3 DNA reads TGCGCCAGCAGTCCGACAGGGCTCCCCGGGGAGCTGTTTTTT. Protein: CASSPTGLPGELFF.

At least ten counts were recorded for this clonotype. The chain recombines TRBV28 with TRBJ2-1, with 7 bases that match TRBD2. Looked up from germline, CDR1 is MDHEN and CDR2 is SYDVKM. The CDR3 length is 15 residues. Unmatched junction bases numbered 6, after V lost 6 bases and J lost 1 base. The CDR3: CASRTGLESYNEQFF. The CDR3 DNA reads TGTGCCAGCAGAACTGGACTAGAATCCTACAATGAGCAGTTCTTC.

This clonotype was observed a handful of times. The chain is built from TRBV6-5 and TRBJ2-5, with D perhaps TRBD1 or TRBD2 (6 bases each). The CDR3 sequence is 16 residues long. Per germline, CDR1 MNHEY and CDR2 SVGAGI. V lost 0 bases and J 3 bases, leaving 14 bases between the germline ends. The CDR3 nucleotides read TGTGCCAGCAGTTACTCGTCTGGGGGGCTTAAAGAGACCCAGTACTTC. It specifies CASSYSSGGLKETQYF.

In its sample, this clonotype was seen many times. The chain links TRBV20-1 to TRBJ2-7; 11 bases are shared with TRBD2. Germline trimming cut 5 bases from V and 4 bases from J; bases unmatched to any gene: 10. CDR3 length equals 15 residues. The germline gives CDR1 DFQATT, CDR2 SNEGSKA (reference sequence). The CDR3, as DNA: TGCAGTGCTGGAGGGCCCGGGACTAGCGGATACGAGCAGTACTTC. Protein product: CSAGGPGTSGYEQYF.

The sample holds many counts of this clonotype. The chain is built from TRBV11-3 and TRBJ2-4; TRBD2 aligns across 10 bases. After removal of 5 bases from V and 0 bases from J, the junction contained 4 bases not matched to a gene. CDR1 is SGHNT and CDR2 is YENEEA in the germline V gene. CDR3 length equals 16 residues. CDR3 DNA: TGTGCCAGCAGCCAGCGACTAGCGGGAGCCAAAAACATTCAGTACTTC. This encodes CASSQRLAGAKNIQYF.

This clonotype was observed at least ten times. This chain's CDR3 is CASSEFEALNTEAFF. The CDR3 coding sequence is TGTGCCAGCAGTGAGTTTGAGGCATTGAACACTGAAGCTTTCTTT. The rearrangement joins TRBV6-1 to TRBJ1-1, with no clear D. The germline V gene encodes CDR1 MNHNS and CDR2 SASEGT. The CDR3 runs 15 residues. Trimming cost V 3 bases and J 0 bases, with 11 bases left between them.

This clonotype was counted ten times or more. V usage is TRBV12-3 or TRBV12-4 and J usage is TRBJ2-7; D may match TRBD1 or TRBD2 (5 bases each). V dropped 6 bases and J dropped 0 bases, with 12 bases sitting between them. The CDR3 is 14 amino acids. CDR3 amino acids: CASSLRDVSYEQYF. The CDR3 DNA reads as TGTGCCAGCAGCCTCCGGGACGTCTCCTACGAGCAGTACTTC.

At least ten counts were recorded for this clonotype. The chain uses TRBV7-2 and TRBJ2-1, with D possibly matching TRBD1 (6 bases). This CDR3 has 14 amino acids. Germline CDR1 reads SGHTA; CDR2 reads FQGNSA. V lost 5 bases and J lost 9, with 17 bases in between. CDR3 DNA: TGTGCCAGCAGCACCCAGACAGGCGTGGGTGAGCAGTTCTTC. Encoded protein: CASSTQTGVGEQFF.

This clonotype was seen a few times. The chain joins TRBV5-1 to TRBJ1-5; D remains unclear. The CDR3 is made up of 16 amino acids. Trimming shortened V by 0 bases and J by 0 bases, and 10 bases separated the two germline ends. CDR1 and CDR2 from the germline V gene are SGHRS and YFSETQ. The CDR3 reads CASSLGTGYSNQPQHF. For the CDR3, the DNA is TGCGCCAGCAGCTTGGGGACGGGATATAGCAATCAGCCCCAGCATTTT.

At least ten counts were recorded for this clonotype. The V and J genes are TRBV28 and TRBJ2-1, with unresolved D. Trimming shortened V by 6 bases and J by 9 bases, and 18 bases separated the two germline ends. This CDR3 is 14 amino acids long. CDR1 and CDR2 from the germline V gene are MDHEN and SYDVKM. CDR3 DNA sequence: TGTGCCAGCAGACAAGGGATCCTCAGGACTGAGCAGTTCTTC. It specifies CASRQGILRTEQFF.

This clonotype was recorded many times. The chain combines TRBV5-1 with TRBJ2-5; 7 nucleotides align to TRBD2. The CDR3 contains 17 residues. Germline loops: CDR1 SGHRS, CDR2 YFSETQ. V shed 4 bases and J 0 bases; nucleotides not matched to a gene: 12. As DNA, the CDR3 is TGCGCCAGCAGCCCGGGACTGAGCGGGGTGAACCAAGAGACCCAGTACTTC. Protein: CASSPGLSGVNQETQYF.

This clonotype was detected many times. The CDR3 DNA follows: TGTGCCACCAGCGAACAGCCTCTTGAAGCTTTCTTT. It is translated as CATSEQPLEAFF. V gene TRBV15 combines with J gene TRBJ1-1; D remains ambiguous. The CDR3 is 12 amino acids. CDR1 and CDR2 (germline): LNHNV, YYDKDF (reference sequence). Trimming shortened V by 5 bases and J by 7 bases, and 11 bases separated the two germline ends.

This clonotype was picked up many times. The chain is built from TRBV5-1 and TRBJ1-5; D not certain. Trimming removed 4 bases at V and 4 bases at J, with 12 bases between. This CDR3 is 14 amino acids long. The germline gives CDR1 SGHRS, CDR2 YFSETQ. The CDR3 spells CASSLDGLNQPQHF. The CDR3 bases are TGCGCCAGCAGCCTGGACGGCTTAAATCAGCCCCAGCATTTT.

This clonotype has ten or more counts. The chain employs TRBV4-1 and TRBJ1-2; tentative D call: TRBD1 (5 bases). The V end lost 4 bases, the J end lost 0 bases, and 21 bases lay between the germline ends. Germline CDR1 reads MGHRA; CDR2 reads YSYEKL. The CDR3 is 18 residues long. The chain's CDR3 is CASSPPGRTKATNYGYTF. The CDR3, as DNA: TGCGCCAGCAGCCCCCCAGGGAGGACAAAGGCTACTAACTATGGCTACACCTTC.

The chain couples TRBV16 to TRBJ1-5, with D possibly being TRBD1 (6 bases). The CDR3 runs to 15 residues. The V gene's germline CDR1 is KGHSY and CDR2 FQNENV. Trimming took off 0 bases at V and 3 bases at J, with 9 bases between the two ends. The DNA of the CDR3 is TGTGCCAGCAGCCAATCGGGGGCTATCAATCAGCCCCAGCATTTT. Amino acid sequence: CASSQSGAINQPQHF. Supplemented by reference TRBV16 and TRBJ1-5, the full variable domain reads GEEVAQTPKHLVRGEGQKAKLYCAPIKGHSYVFWYQQVLKNEFKFLISFQNENVFDETGMPKERFSAKCLPNSPCSLEIQATKLEDSAVYFCASSQSGAINQPQHFGDGTRLSIL.